This T cell receptor (beta chain) was documented in a study of T-cell memory formation after mild COVID-19. Whole-study context: Largely donor-specific sequence clusters came from a couple of donors.

V was shortened by 1 base and J by 0 bases, with 12 bases between the two germline ends. This CDR3 contains 16 residues. Germline V lookup: CDR1 SGHTA, CDR2 FQGNSA. Regarding the study as a whole: The main location of contracting CD4+ clones was CM and EM, and that of contracting CD8+ clones was EMRA.

This clonotype was picked up a small number of times. Its matching antigen is unknown. 5'RACE primed from the constant segment yielded TCR alpha and TCR beta cDNA libraries bearing sample barcodes and UMIs. TCRdb re-called the 5' RACE reads with MiXCR, one entry per CDR3 protein. Here the sample spans more than 150,000 distinct CDR3 sequences, around 10% being singletons. The clonotype originates from a man between 18 and 29 years old who had mild COVID-19 (a few samples of this study predate the infection). Cell type and time point are not known. The sequencing input was PBMCs or a T cell subset sorted from them (not recorded which). This chain links TRBV7-2 with TRBJ1-2; D unclear. The CDR3: CASSLDPSDANYGYTF. The CDR3 DNA sequence: TGTGCCAGCAGCTTAGATCCGTCTGATGCTAACTATGGCTACACCTTC.